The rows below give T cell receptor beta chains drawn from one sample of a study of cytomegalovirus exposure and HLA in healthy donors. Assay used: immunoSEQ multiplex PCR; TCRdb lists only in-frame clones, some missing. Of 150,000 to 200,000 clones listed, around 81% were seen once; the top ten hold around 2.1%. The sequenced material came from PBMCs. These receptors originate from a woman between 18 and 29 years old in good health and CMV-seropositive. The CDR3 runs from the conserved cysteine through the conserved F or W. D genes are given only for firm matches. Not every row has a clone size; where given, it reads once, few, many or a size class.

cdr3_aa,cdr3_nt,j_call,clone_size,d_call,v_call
CASREGVVNEQFF,TGTGCCAGCAGGGAAGGAGTAGTCAATGAGCAGTTCTTC,TRBJ2-1,.,.,TRBV2
CASRYLTGNTEAFF,TGTGCCAGCAGGTACCTGACAGGGAACACTGAAGCTTTCTTT,TRBJ1-1,.,.,TRBV2
CASSESGSGGPKTSISSYNEQFF,TGTGCCAGCAGTGAATCGGGTAGCGGGGGACCAAAAACCTCTATTAGCTCCTACAATGAGCAGTTCTTC,TRBJ2-1,.,TRBD2,TRBV2
CASSLRQALPRDTEAFF,TGTGCCAGCAGCTTAAGACAGGCCCTACCACGGGACACTGAAGCTTTCTTT,TRBJ1-1,.,.,TRBV7-9
CASSLVLGQVNTEAFF,TGTGCCAGCAGTTTAGTGCTGGGGCAAGTAAACACTGAAGCTTTCTTT,TRBJ1-1,.,.,TRBV28
CASSLVQGVFRDTQYF,TGTGCCAGCAGCTTGGTACAGGGTGTTTTCAGAGATACGCAGTATTTT,TRBJ2-3,few,.,TRBV5-4
CASSPGQFLDLYGYTF,TGCGCCAGCAGCCCGGGACAATTCCTCGACCTCTATGGCTACACCTTC,TRBJ1-2,.,.,TRBV5-1
CASSIVSRDTQYF,TGTGCCAGTAGTATCGTTAGCCGGGATACGCAGTATTTT,TRBJ2-3,.,.,TRBV19
CASSADMAGSSSTF,TGTGCCAGCAGCGCCGACATGGCGGGCTCCTCCAGCACCTTC,TRBJ1-2,few,.,TRBV6-1
CASSPLRDSRTDNSPLHF,TGCGCCAGCAGTCCCCTCCGGGACAGCCGAACGGATAATTCACCCCTCCACTTT,TRBJ1-6,few,TRBD1,TRBV10-2
CASSPTSDTQYF,TGTGCCAGCAGTCCAACATCCGATACGCAGTATTTT,TRBJ2-3,.,.,TRBV27
CSVSRTGLDEQFF,TGCAGCGTTTCCCGGACAGGCTTGGATGAGCAGTTCTTC,TRBJ2-1,.,TRBD1,TRBV29-1
CASSSSRERGYTF,TGTGCCAGCAGCTCATCAAGGGAGAGGGGCTACACCTTC,TRBJ1-2,.,.,TRBV7-9
CASSRLGTGGSVAGYTF,TGTGCCAGCAGCCGCCTGGGGACAGGGGGCTCTGTCGCTGGCTACACCTTC,TRBJ1-2,.,TRBD1,TRBV27
CASSFGPPGSNQPQHF,TGTGCCAGCAGCTTTGGACCTCCAGGGAGCAATCAGCCCCAGCATTTT,TRBJ1-5,.,.,TRBV5-5
CAWSLSMEKLFF,TGTGCCTGGAGTTTGTCAATGGAAAAACTGTTTTTT,TRBJ1-4,.,.,TRBV30
CASRLTGTGGDEQFF,TGTGCCAGCAGACTAACCGGGACAGGGGGCGATGAGCAGTTCTTC,TRBJ2-1,once,TRBD1,TRBV6-6
CASSESRQLFSGANVLTF,TGTGCCAGCAGTGAGTCGAGACAACTCTTCTCTGGGGCCAACGTCCTGACTTTC,TRBJ2-6,.,.,TRBV2
CAWSLAGGFYNEQFF,TGTGCCTGGAGTCTAGCGGGGGGGTTCTACAATGAGCAGTTCTTC,TRBJ2-1,.,TRBD2,TRBV30
CASSSFRGLGTGELFF,TGTGCCAGCAGTTCGTTCAGGGGGCTCGGCACCGGGGAGCTGTTTTTT,TRBJ2-2,.,TRBD1,TRBV6-5
CASSLTSGGAILYNEQFF,TGTGCCAGCAGCTTAACTAGCGGGGGGGCAATACTTTACAATGAGCAGTTCTTC,TRBJ2-1,.,TRBD2,TRBV7-2
CASSVGDSGLYGYTF,TGTGCCAGCAGCGTAGGGGACAGCGGGCTCTATGGCTACACCTTC,TRBJ1-2,.,TRBD1,TRBV9
CALGQGGNQPQHF,TGTGCCTTAGGACAGGGGGGGAATCAGCCCCAGCATTTT,TRBJ1-5,.,TRBD1,TRBV30
CASSLAGGGELFF,TGTGCCAGCAGCTTAGCAGGGGGCGGGGAGCTGTTTTTT,TRBJ2-2,.,.,TRBV7-9
CATSDVGGNMETQYF,TGTGCCACCAGCGACGTCGGGGGGAATATGGAGACCCAGTACTTC,TRBJ2-5,.,TRBD2,TRBV15
CASSLGSGGSTEAFF,TGTGCCAGCAGCTTAGGGAGCGGAGGGAGCACTGAAGCTTTCTTT,TRBJ1-1,.,.,TRBV7-9
CASSPPGTGVYGYTF,TGCGCCAGCAGCCCCCCTGGGACAGGAGTTTATGGCTACACCTTC,TRBJ1-2,.,TRBD1,TRBV4-1
CAISEVGLAAITDTQYF,TGTGCCATCAGTGAGGTCGGGCTAGCGGCAATCACAGATACGCAGTATTTT,TRBJ2-3,.,TRBD2,TRBV10-3
CASSLVFFQYF,TGTGCCAGCAGCTTAGTATTTTTTCAGTACTTC,TRBJ2-4,.,.,TRBV11-2
CASSLMGGPRYNEQFF,TGCGCCAGCAGCTTGATGGGGGGGCCTCGGTATAATGAGCAGTTCTTC,TRBJ2-1,few,.,TRBV5-1
CASSWGSQEGGYTF,TGCGCCAGCAGCTGGGGCAGCCAGGAGGGTGGCTACACCTTC,TRBJ1-2,few,.,TRBV5-1
CASSLTTGTYNEQFF,TGCGCCAGCAGCTTGACGACAGGGACCTACAATGAGCAGTTCTTC,TRBJ2-1,.,TRBD1,TRBV5-1
CASSLAAGNTEAFF,TGTGCCAGCAGCTTAGCCGCGGGGAACACTGAAGCTTTCTTT,TRBJ1-1,.,.,TRBV7-6
CASSLGGGQTQYF,TGTGCCAGCAGCTTAGGTGGGGGCCAGACCCAGTACTTC,TRBJ2-5,once,.,TRBV7-6
CASSPMETQYF,TGTGCCAGCTCCCCCATGGAGACCCAGTACTTC,TRBJ2-5,.,.,TRBV18
CASSVYGQAVGYTF,TGCGCCAGCAGCGTGTATGGACAGGCCGTTGGCTACACCTTC,TRBJ1-2,.,TRBD1,TRBV5-1
CASSLKTGPGSPLHF,TGCGCCAGCAGCCTCAAGACAGGTCCCGGTTCACCCCTCCACTTT,TRBJ1-6,.,.,TRBV5-1
CASSQQGTGHYGYTF,TGTGCCAGTAGCCAACAGGGGACAGGGCACTATGGCTACACCTTC,TRBJ1-2,.,TRBD1,TRBV19
CASSLPTGDEQYF,TGTGCCAGCAGTTTACCTACAGGGGACGAGCAGTACTTC,TRBJ2-7,.,TRBD1,TRBV28
CASSVDTGAYEQYF,TGTGCCAGCAGTGTTGACACAGGGGCGTACGAGCAGTACTTC,TRBJ2-7,.,TRBD1,TRBV25-1
CASRLSGGTDTQYF,TGTGCCAGCAGACTAAGCGGGGGCACAGATACGCAGTATTTT,TRBJ2-3,.,TRBD2,TRBV28
CASSQLARDTQYF,TGTGCCAGCAGCCAACTAGCTCGGGATACGCAGTATTTT,TRBJ2-3,.,.,TRBV4-2
CASSDGEYGYTF,TGTGCCAGCAGTGATGGGGAGTACGGCTACACCTTC,TRBJ1-2,.,.,TRBV6-4
CASSFPKGGPDDEQFF,TGTGCCAGCAGCTTCCCAAAAGGGGGTCCCGACGATGAGCAGTTCTTC,TRBJ2-1,.,.,TRBV7-9
CASSAGGYYNEQFF,TGTGCCAGCAGCGCGGGGGGTTACTACAATGAGCAGTTCTTC,TRBJ2-1,.,TRBD2,TRBV9
CATSRESDGVETQYF,TGTGCCACCAGCAGAGAATCGGACGGGGTAGAGACCCAGTACTTC,TRBJ2-5,few,.,TRBV15
CASTGQRNTEAFF,TGTGCCAGCACGGGACAAAGGAACACTGAAGCTTTCTTT,TRBJ1-1,.,.,TRBV6-6
CASSDQAGELFF,TGTGCCAGCAGCGACCAGGCCGGGGAGCTGTTTTTT,TRBJ2-2,.,.,TRBV7-3
CASSEGAGASDTQYF,TGTGCCAGCAGTGAGGGAGCGGGGGCATCAGATACGCAGTATTTT,TRBJ2-3,.,TRBD2,TRBV6-4
CASSVGLQGGTGELFF,TGTGCCAGCAGCGTAGGGCTGCAGGGGGGCACCGGGGAGCTGTTTTTT,TRBJ2-2,.,.,TRBV9
CASSSTIGERTEAFF,TGTGCCAGCAGTTCTACGATCGGGGAAAGAACTGAAGCTTTCTTT,TRBJ1-1,.,.,TRBV7-9
CASSLVSGGANEQYF,TGTGCCAGCAGTTTAGTCAGCGGGGGGGCGAACGAGCAGTACTTC,TRBJ2-7,once,TRBD2,TRBV28
CAWSDSGTDSYEQYF,TGTGCCTGGAGTGATTCCGGGACAGACTCCTACGAGCAGTACTTC,TRBJ2-7,.,TRBD1,TRBV30
CASSAGLSKETQYF,TGTGCCAGCAGCGCGGGACTATCCAAAGAGACCCAGTACTTC,TRBJ2-5,.,TRBD2,TRBV9
CASSYRRGASTDTQYF,TGTGCCAGCAGTTACCGGAGGGGCGCCAGCACAGATACGCAGTATTTT,TRBJ2-3,.,.,TRBV6-5
CASSPKGGAHTEAFF,TGTGCCAGCAGCCCAAAGGGGGGGGCGCACACTGAAGCTTTCTTT,TRBJ1-1,few,.,TRBV6-5
CASSHRDRYGYTF,TGTGCCAGCAGCCACAGGGACCGCTATGGCTACACCTTC,TRBJ1-2,.,.,TRBV6-8